This entry is about one T cell receptor beta chain. Its antigen is as yet unknown. The CDR3 is made up of 14 amino acids. The V gene lost 1 base and the J gene lost 2 bases, with 9 bases spanning the gap. Germline V gives CDR1 SGHKS, CDR2 YYEKEE (reference sequence). The record originates from a study of T-cell memory formation after mild COVID-19. General study points: The study found contracting CD4+ clones mainly in CM and EM and contracting CD8+ clones in EMRA.

Constant-segment primers and 5'RACE yielded cDNA libraries for TCR alpha and TCR beta, each carrying sample barcodes and UMIs. A single record per CDR3 protein comes from TCRdb applying MiXCR to the 5' RACE reads. Seen here are approximately 260,000 distinct CDR3 sequences, roughly 17% observed once, and the top ten hold about 3.5%. What was sequenced was PBMCs or a T cell subset sorted from them (not recorded which). The receptor was derived from a man between 18 and 29 years old who had mild COVID-19 (a few samples of this study predate the infection). Cell type and time point are not known. The chain has TRBV5-5 and TRBJ2-5; D gene unclear. CDR3 sequence: CASSLRVRQETQYF. In DNA, the CDR3 is TGTGCCAGCAGCTTGCGGGTCAGACAAGAGACCCAGTACTTC.